This T cell receptor (beta chain) is from a study of cytotoxic CD8 clonotypes in ibrutinib-treated CLL. Measured with immunoSEQ multiplex PCR; TCRdb has only the in-frame clones, and not every one. Of 250,000 or so clones detected, 70% appear once; the ten largest clones hold 15% to 17%. The V segment lost 8 bases and the J segment 3 bases; nucleotides outside the gene matches: 4. The CDR3 is made up of 13 amino acids. CDR1 is MNHEY and CDR2 is SVGAGI in the germline V gene. The source was PBMCs, collected after 24 months of ibrutinib treatment. V usage is TRBV6-5 and J usage is TRBJ2-1; 7 nucleotides agree with TRBD2. This sequence originates from a human donor with chronic lymphocytic leukemia. This chain's CDR3 is CASHSGYYNEQFF. CDR3 sequence (DNA): TGTGCCAGCCATAGCGGGTACTACAATGAGCAGTTCTTC.